This passage covers 24 T cell receptor beta chains from one sample sequenced in a study of molecular identifiers for immune sequencing clone quantification. TCRdb itself ran the PCR reads through MiXCR, one entry per CDR3 protein. The table includes 90,000 or so distinct CDR3 sequences, roughly 23% detected once. Sequencing was done on a sample of naive CD8+ T cells from blood, with Jurkat cell RNA spiked in. Specified subset: FACS-sorted CD8+CD4-CCR7+CD45RA+ naive T cells. Receptors were obtained from a human donor in good health. Some libraries in this study had Jurkat cell RNA spiked in.

A note on this clonotype: This could be a read error, since a much larger clone is one nucleotide away. In this CDR3 the conserved last residue, phenylalanine or tryptophan, is missing, so a read error is likely. The chain carries TRBV15 and TRBJ1-5, with D tentatively TRBD1 (6 bases). The CDR3 runs 12 residues. Germline V gene sequence: CDR1 LNHNV, CDR2 YYDKDF (reference sequence). Trimming took 6 bases from V and 4 from J, leaving 7 bases between them. CDR3 residues: CATRGGNQPQHS. As DNA, the CDR3 is TGTGCCACCAGAGGGGGAAATCAGCCCCAGCATTCT.

This clonotype was counted ten times or more. This chain connects TRBV7-2 to TRBJ2-7, with D perhaps given as TRBD1 or TRBD2 (6 bases each). V shed 0 bases and J shed 2 bases, with 8 bases lying between them. The CDR3 length is 14 residues. Looked up from germline, CDR1 is SGHTA and CDR2 is FQGNSA. CDR3 amino acids: CASSLAGGTYEQYF. The DNA of the CDR3 is TGTGCCAGCAGCTTAGCGGGGGGCACCTACGAGCAGTACTTC. Based on the CDR3 plus reference TRBV7-2 and TRBJ2-7, the full variable domain is GAGVSQSPSNKVTEKGKDVELRCDPISGHTALYWYRQSLGQGLEFLIYFQGNSAPDKSGLPSDRFSAERTGGSVSTLTIQRTQQEDSAVYLCASSLAGGTYEQYFGPGTRLTVT.

In its sample, this clonotype was seen many times. The rearrangement uses TRBV6-2 or TRBV6-3 and TRBJ2-3; 14 bases agree with TRBD2. Trimming cost V 7 bases and J 4 bases; bases outside gene matches: 4. CDR3 size: 15 residues. CDR1 and CDR2 (germline): MNHEY, SVGEGT. CDR3 in DNA: TGTGCCAGCAAGGGGACTAGCGGGAGACCAGATACGCAGTATTTT. Protein: CASKGTSGRPDTQYF.

This clonotype was observed a few times. This rearrangement joins TRBV28 to TRBJ2-3; 9 bases are shared with TRBD2. The CDR3 extends over 16 amino acids. J gave up 4 bases and V 4 bases, and 9 bases lay outside the gene matches. In germline, CDR1 is MDHEN, CDR2 SYDVKM. For the CDR3, the DNA is TGTGCCAGCAGTTGGCGGGAGGGAGGTGGGCCAGATACGCAGTATTTT. Translating gives CASSWREGGGPDTQYF. The whole variable domain, filled in from reference TRBV28 and TRBJ2-3, reads DVKVTQSSRYLVKRTGEKVFLECVQDMDHENMFWYRQDPGLGLRLIYFSYDVKMKEKGDIPEGYSVSREKKERFSLILESASTNQTSMYLCASSWREGGGPDTQYFGPGTRLTVL.

The V gene is TRBV6-2 or TRBV6-3, the J gene TRBJ2-7; tentative D call: TRBD2 (6 bases). Trimming removed 2 bases from V and 3 bases from J, with 20 bases in between. The CDR3 loop spans 17 amino acids. Germline CDR1 is MNHEY and CDR2 is SVGEGT. The CDR3 nucleotides read TGTGCCAGCAGTTACACCAGCGGGTTTAATTATCTCTACGAGCAGTACTTC. The encoded protein is CASSYTSGFNYLYEQYF.

The chain has TRBV4-1 and TRBJ2-3, with D uncertain. The V end lost 1 base, the J end lost 0 bases, and 11 bases lay between the germline ends. This CDR3 contains 16 residues. Germline V gene data show CDR1 as MGHRA and CDR2 as YSYEKL. The CDR3 DNA follows: TGCGCCAGCAGCCAAGTTGGCGGATCTAGCACAGATACGCAGTATTTT. Translated: CASSQVGGSSTDTQYF.

Concerning this clonotype: A read error may explain this, as a much larger clone is one base away. This chain links TRBV13 with TRBJ1-1; 11 bases align to TRBD1. Germline V gene sequence: CDR1 PRHDT, CDR2 FYEKMQ (reference sequence). V was pared by 6 bases and J by 1 base, with 4 bases of the junction left unmatched. This CDR3 is built from 15 residues. In DNA, the CDR3 is TGTGCCAGCAGTACCGGGACAGGGGGGAACACTGAAGCTTTCTTT. This translates into CASSTGTGGNTEAFF. The full variable domain, its missing parts supplied by reference TRBV13 and TRBJ1-1, is AAGVIQSPRHLIKEKRETATLKCYPIPRHDTVYWYQQGPGQDPQFLISFYEKMQSDKGSIPDRFSAQQFSDYHSELNMSSLELGDSALYFCASSTGTGGNTEAFFGQGTRLTVV.

This clonotype was counted at least ten times. The J gene is TRBJ2-3, the V gene TRBV20-1; 7 bases agree with TRBD2. Germline CDR1 DFQATT, CDR2 SNEGSKA (reference sequence). CDR3 length equals 17 residues. V was pared by 0 bases and J by 0 bases, with 9 bases of the junction left unmatched. The CDR3: CSARDLISGSSTDTQYF. The DNA of the CDR3 is TGCAGTGCTAGAGATCTGATTAGCGGGTCGAGCACAGATACGCAGTATTTT.

This clonotype has at least ten counts. The chain has TRBV18 and TRBJ2-3; D is perhaps TRBD1 (5 bases). Germline loops: CDR1 KGHSH, CDR2 LQKENI. V shed 2 bases and J shed 6 bases, with 15 bases lying between them. The CDR3 is 15 amino acids. CDR3 sequence reads: CASSPTGLGLDTQYF. In nucleotides, the CDR3 is TGTGCCAGCTCACCAACAGGTCTGGGTTTGGATACGCAGTATTTT.

The table lists this clonotype with a few counts. CDR3 residues: CASSTVGGRDTEAFF. Here the CDR3 DNA reads TGTGCCAGCAGCACGGTCGGGGGTCGGGACACTGAAGCTTTCTTT. The V gene is TRBV11-2, the J gene TRBJ1-1; perhaps TRBD1 as D (5 bases). CDR1 and CDR2 (germline): SGHAT, FQNNGV. This CDR3 region has 15 residues. Trimming shortened V by 5 bases and J by 3 bases, and 16 bases separated the two germline ends.

This clonotype came up many times. The chain has TRBV29-1 and TRBJ1-5; D ambiguous. The CDR3 is 16 amino acids. Trimming removed 0 bases from V and 0 bases from J, with 12 bases in between. Germline CDR1 is SQVTM and CDR2 is ANQGSEA. The CDR3 DNA reads TGCAGCGTTGAAGAGACGGGGAAGGATAGCAATCAGCCCCAGCATTTT. Translating it yields CSVEETGKDSNQPQHF.

About this clonotype: Without the conserved terminal phenylalanine or tryptophan, this CDR3 likely stems from a read error. The rearrangement joins TRBV4-3 to TRBJ1-4; the D is unclear. From germline, CDR1 is LGHNA and CDR2 YSLEER. The V end lost 6 bases, the J end lost 0 bases, and 14 bases lay between the germline ends. The CDR3 covers 16 residues. The CDR3 DNA sequence: TGCGCCAGCAGAAAAGGACGGACTACAACTAATGAAAAACTGTTTCTT. Encoded protein: CASRKGRTTTNEKLFL.

This clonotype was seen only a few times. A read error may account for a junction end that differs from germline. The J gene is TRBJ1-4, the V gene TRBV24-1; tentatively, D is TRBD1 (6 bases). This CDR3 is built from 17 residues. Germline V CDR1 and CDR2: KGHDR, SFDVKD. The DNA for the CDR3 is TGTGCCACCAGCGATTCCAGGGACGGGGGCACAGAGGAAAAACTGTTTTTT. It yields the protein CATSDSRDGGTEEKLFF.

This clonotype was recorded many times. This chain connects TRBV5-4 to TRBJ2-7; tentatively, D is TRBD1 or TRBD2 (5 bases each). Germline assignment: CDR1 SGHNT and CDR2 YYREEE (reference sequence). The CDR3 totals 14 residues. The ends were cut back, 1 base at V and 3 bases at J, with 11 bases in the middle. The CDR3 loop is CASSLWGRHYEQYF. CDR3 sequence (DNA): TGTGCCAGCAGCTTGTGGGGACGGCACTACGAGCAGTACTTC. Full variable domain (remainder filled in from reference TRBV5-4 and TRBJ2-7): ETGVTQSPTHLIKTRGQQVTLRCSSQSGHNTVSWYQQALGQGPQFIFQYYREEENGRGNFPPRFSGLQFPNYSSELNVNALELDDSALYLCASSLWGRHYEQYFGPGTRLTVT.

This clonotype occurred a few times. V usage is TRBV20-1 and J usage is TRBJ1-1; the match to TRBD1 covers 7 bases. V dropped 4 bases and J dropped 5; count of bases not matched to a gene: 4. The CDR3 has 12 amino acids. Germline V gene lookup returns CDR1 DFQATT and CDR2 SNEGSKA (reference sequence). CDR3 sequence (DNA): TGCAGTGCTATGACAGGGAGTACTGAAGCTTTCTTT. Translating gives CSAMTGSTEAFF.

This clonotype was detected a few times. The gene calls are TRBV20-1 and TRBJ1-1; D gene uncertain. CDR3 length equals 13 residues. Trimming stripped 1 base from V and 5 bases from J, with 11 bases between. Per germline, CDR1 DFQATT and CDR2 SNEGSKA (reference sequence). CDR3 DNA: TGCAGTGCTAGAGCCCCGGAAGGGACTGAAGCTTTCTTT. Translating it yields CSARAPEGTEAFF.

The chain has TRBV6-2 or TRBV6-3 and TRBJ1-5; D remains unclear. Trimming removed 0 bases at V and 6 bases at J, with 9 bases between. Germline V CDR1 and CDR2: MNHEY, SVGEGT. There are 14 residues in the CDR3. CDR3 bases: TGTGCCAGCAGTTACTCGAGCGGGATTCAGCCCCAGCATTTT. This encodes CASSYSSGIQPQHF.

With respect to this clonotype: This may be a read error, as it is one base from a much larger clone. The V and J genes are TRBV12-3 or TRBV12-4 and TRBJ2-3; 8 positions match TRBD2. The length of the CDR3 is 16 residues. J was trimmed by 2 bases and V by 2 bases; bases with no gene match: 6. This CDR3 is CASSLFPAGDTDTQYF. The CDR3 DNA is TGTGCCAGCAGTTTATTTCCAGCGGGGGACACAGATACGCAGTATTTT.

This clonotype was seen ten or more times. The chain uses TRBV7-9 and TRBJ1-1, with D hard to call. V was shortened by 8 bases and J by 11 bases, with 6 bases between the two germline ends. Germline V gene sequence: CDR1 SEHNR, CDR2 FQNEAQ (reference sequence). The CDR3 contains 8 residues. CDR3 region: CASPQAFF. CDR3 coding DNA: TGTGCCAGCCCCCAGGCTTTCTTT.

The chain recombines TRBV6-5 with TRBJ1-5, with 7 positions matching TRBD1. After removal of 6 bases from V and 6 bases from J, the junction contained 5 bases not matched to a gene. Per the germline V gene, CDR1 is MNHEY and CDR2 is SVGAGI. The CDR3 contains 13 residues. This CDR3 reads CASSTGAGQPQHF. For the CDR3, the DNA is TGTGCCAGCAGCACAGGGGCCGGTCAGCCCCAGCATTTT.

In this sample, this clonotype turned up many times. The chain combines TRBV12-3 or TRBV12-4 with TRBJ2-3, with TRBD2 identical over 8 bases. The V segment lost 3 bases and the J segment 5 bases; nucleotides outside the gene matches: 7. The CDR3 runs 15 residues. The CDR3 DNA sequence: TGTGCCAGCAGTTTGGCAGCGGGAGTTCTAGATACGCAGTATTTT. Translation gives CASSLAAGVLDTQYF.

Notes on this clonotype: This may come from a read error, since a much larger clone is one base off. The chain is built from TRBV24-1 and TRBJ2-1; D not certain. The CDR3 consists of 13 residues. The germline CDR1 and CDR2 sequences are KGHDR and SFDVKD. Trimming cost V 4 bases and J 5 bases, with 8 bases left between them. The CDR3 DNA reads as TGTGCCACCAGTGACTCCATGGACAATGAGCAGTTCTTC. This codes for CATSDSMDNEQFF.

With respect to this clonotype: A much larger clonotype is one base distant, so this may be a read error. The gene calls are TRBV5-1 and TRBJ1-1; D ambiguous. The CDR3 is 14 amino acids. Germline CDR1 and CDR2: SGHRS and YFSETQ. As DNA, the CDR3 is TGCGCCGGCAGCTTGGCGTTGGGTAGTACTGAAGCTTTCTTT. It encodes CAGSLALGSTEAFF.

This clonotype was recorded many times. The genes are TRBV5-4 and TRBJ2-3; a weak D match, TRBD2 (5 bases). V shed 2 bases and J shed 1 base, with 11 bases lying between them. CDR1 is SGHNT, CDR2 YYREEE, per germline (reference sequence). The CDR3 runs to 15 residues. The CDR3 sequence is CASSFSGVRTDTQYF. In nucleotides, the CDR3 is TGTGCCAGCAGCTTTTCCGGGGTCCGCACAGATACGCAGTATTTT.